These 12 T cell receptor beta chains came from one sample sequenced in a study of blood T cell repertoires in COVID-19 (dated by TCRdb to 2019 to 2021). Library creation used the immunoSEQ multiplex PCR assay. In TCRdb, the immuneACCESS table is reduced to in-frame sequences with V and J assigned. These tables do not hold every clone; where another copy was compared, an unresolved V gene accounts for under half, and the others remain unexplained. The sample profile shows approximately 490,000 clones; 88% of them were found once. Clones ranked in the top ten supply approximately 8.3% of the sample. Material for sequencing was PBMCs or T cells enriched from blood (not recorded which). Receptor source: a woman aged 55-69 years who had recovered from COVID-19.

V gene TRBV27 combines with J gene TRBJ1-1; tentatively, D is TRBD1 (6 bases). Trimming took off 8 bases at V and 3 bases at J, with 13 bases between the two ends. Germline V gives CDR1 MNHEY, CDR2 SMNVEV (reference sequence). The CDR3 is made up of 13 amino acids. The CDR3 is CASHQYRDTEAFF. The DNA for the CDR3 is TGTGCCAGCCATCAATACAGGGACACTGAAGCTTTCTTT.

The rearrangement links TRBV18 to TRBJ2-7, with 10 positions matching TRBD1. The V gene end was trimmed by 2 bases and the J gene end by 5 bases; junction bases not matched to a gene: 3. Germline CDR1 is KGHSH and CDR2 is LQKENI. This CDR3 is built from 14 residues. Here the CDR3 DNA reads TGTGCCAGCTCACCAAGGACAGGGGGGGACGAGCAGTACGTC. Its translation is CASSPRTGGDEQYV.

The V call is TRBV6-1, the J call TRBJ1-3; a weak D match, TRBD1 (5 bases). V dropped 5 bases and J dropped 0 bases, with 8 bases sitting between them. CDR3 length: 14 residues. Germline assignment: CDR1 MNHNS and CDR2 SASEGT. DNA for the CDR3: TGTGCCAGCAGTTCCCAGGGCTCTGGAAACACCATATATTTT. Its protein product is CASSSQGSGNTIYF.

V and J are TRBV5-5 and TRBJ1-2; weak D call: TRBD1 (6 bases). Between the trimmed V and J ends, which lost 0 bases and 6 bases, there was a span of 21 bases. The CDR3 has 17 amino acids. Germline lookup yields CDR1 SGHKS and CDR2 YYEKEE (reference sequence). CDR3 sequence: CASSLGTEGGVWHGYTF. CDR3 nucleotide sequence: TGTGCCAGCAGCTTGGGGACCGAAGGGGGTGTGTGGCATGGCTACACCTTC.

The chain recombines TRBV11-2 with TRBJ1-4; TRBD1 agrees at 8 bases. The V gene's germline CDR1 is SGHAT and CDR2 FQNNGV. CDR3 length: 14 amino acids. V gave up 4 bases and J gave up 5 bases; unmatched junction bases: 3. CDR3 coding DNA: TGTGCCAGCAGCTCTCCAGGGGGCAATGAAAAACTGTTTTTT. It is translated as CASSSPGGNEKLFF.

V usage is TRBV3-1 (or the pseudogene TRBV3-2) and J usage is TRBJ1-1; D may be TRBD1 (5 bases). CDR1 is LGHDT, CDR2 YNNKEL, per germline (reference sequence). The CDR3 length is 14 residues. Between the trimmed V and J ends, which lost 0 bases and 5 bases, there was a span of 10 bases. The CDR3 loop reads CASSQDWGGTEAFF. DNA for the CDR3: TGTGCCAGCAGCCAAGATTGGGGGGGGACTGAAGCTTTCTTT.

This chain uses TRBV9 with TRBJ1-6; D may be TRBD1 (5 bases). The CDR3 is made up of 13 amino acids. Between the trimmed V and J ends, which lost 7 bases and 7 bases, there was a span of 12 bases. Per the germline V gene, CDR1 is SGDLS and CDR2 is YYNGEE. For the CDR3, the DNA is TGTGCCAGCCAAAGGCAGGGAAATTCACCCCTCCACTTT. Its translation is CASQRQGNSPLHF.

This chain links TRBV2 with TRBJ2-5, with 10 bases lining up with TRBD1. CDR3 length: 15 residues. V lost 0 bases and J lost 3; bases outside the gene matches: 1. Germline CDR1 reads SNHLY; CDR2 reads FYNNEI. This chain's CDR3 is CASSEATGGEETQYF. The CDR3, as DNA: TGTGCCAGCAGTGAAGCGACAGGGGGCGAAGAGACCCAGTACTTC.

The rearrangement uses TRBV5-1 and TRBJ1-1; no clear D. Germline CDR1 SGHRS, CDR2 YFSETQ. V was trimmed by 4 bases and J by 2 bases, leaving 12 bases between them. The CDR3 contains 14 residues. CDR3: CASSPVFRNTEAFF. The CDR3 DNA sequence: TGCGCCAGCAGCCCGGTTTTCCGTAACACTGAAGCTTTCTTT.

The rearrangement joins TRBV9 to TRBJ1-2; D not resolved. This CDR3 region has 14 residues. Trimming left V 0 bases short and J 4 bases short, with 10 bases between. Germline-derived CDR1 and CDR2 are SGDLS and YYNGEE. In DNA, the CDR3 is TGTGCCAGCAGCGTAGATGGCACCAGCTATGGCTACACCTTC. Translated: CASSVDGTSYGYTF.

The chain combines TRBV30 with TRBJ1-2, with 9 nucleotides matching TRBD1. The CDR3 is 14 residues long. J gave up 4 bases and V 0 bases, and 3 bases lay outside the gene matches. The germline gives CDR1 GTSNPN, CDR2 SVGIG (reference sequence). CDR3 DNA sequence: TGTGCCTGGAGTGTACAGGGGGCGGCCTATGGCTACACCTTC. Its translation: CAWSVQGAAYGYTF.

About this clone itself: At the DNA level, this CDR3 is encoded by other sequences in the same sample as well. The V call is TRBV11-2, the J call TRBJ1-1; the match to TRBD1 covers 7 bases. The CDR3 contains 13 residues. Looked up from germline, CDR1 is SGHAT and CDR2 is FQNNGV. V shed 1 base, J shed 4 bases, and the junction held 0 bases outside the gene matches. The CDR3 region is CASSLAGGTEAFF. The CDR3, as DNA: TGTGCCAGCAGCTTAGCAGGGGGCACTGAAGCTTTCTTT.